Below, 19 T cell receptor beta chains from the same sample are listed, as sequenced in a study of T cell responses to AZD1222 COVID-19 vaccine. Sequencing was performed with immunoSEQ multiplex PCR; in TCRdb, only in-frame clones are kept and a portion is missing. The sample includes tens of thousands of clones, 75% to 90% of them seen just once. The specimen was peripheral blood, collected 28 days after the second AZD1222 dose. All receptors derive from an adult who received the AZD1222 COVID-19 vaccine.

This rearrangement joins TRBV9 to TRBJ2-2; D possibly uses TRBD1 or TRBD2 (6 bases each). The CDR3 is made up of 17 amino acids. The V end lost 6 bases, the J end lost 2 bases, and 20 bases lay between the germline ends. Germline V lookup: CDR1 SGDLS, CDR2 YYNGEE. The CDR3 DNA is TGTGCCAGCAACACTCCCCCGGGGGCTAGCAACACCGGGGAGCTGTTTTTT. Protein sequence: CASNTPPGASNTGELFF.

This chain connects TRBV4-1 to TRBJ2-5; 10 nucleotides line up with TRBD2. Unmatched junction bases numbered 9, after V lost 0 bases and J lost 5 bases. Germline assignment: CDR1 MGHRA and CDR2 YSYEKL. The CDR3 contains 17 residues. CDR3 loop: CASSQDSKRGGWETQYF. The CDR3 nucleotides are TGCGCCAGCAGCCAAGATTCCAAGCGGGGGGGCTGGGAGACCCAGTACTTC.

The chain links TRBV6-5 to TRBJ1-6; 9 nucleotides match TRBD1. The CDR3 sequence is 14 residues long. V trimming: 6 bases; J trimming: 10 bases; junction bases outside the gene matches: 7. Germline V CDR1 and CDR2: MNHEY, SVGAGI. CDR3 residues: CASSRDRAFSPLHF. The CDR3 DNA sequence: TGTGCCAGCAGCCGGGACAGGGCCTTCTCACCCCTCCACTTT.

The rearrangement joins TRBV11-2 to TRBJ1-1; perhaps TRBD1 as D (6 bases). The CDR3 runs to 13 residues. Germline CDR1 reads SGHAT; CDR2 reads FQNNGV. V was pared by 4 bases and J by 11 bases, with 17 bases between. CDR3 sequence (DNA): TGTGCCAGCAGCTCTTCCCGGGGGGGCAAGGCTTTCTTT. It encodes CASSSSRGGKAFF.

The chain couples TRBV19 to TRBJ1-1; maybe TRBD1 (6 bases). V was pared by 7 bases and J by 4 bases, with 16 bases between. Germline-derived CDR1 and CDR2 are LNHDA and SQIVND (reference sequence). This CDR3 spans 14 amino acids. The CDR3 DNA reads TGTGCCAGTATCGTACAGGGACGCGGCACTGAAGCTTTCTTT. The encoded protein is CASIVQGRGTEAFF.

The rearrangement uses TRBV11-1 and TRBJ1-4, with TRBD1 as a possible D gene (5 bases). The CDR3 runs to 15 residues. Trimming removed 5 bases from V and 8 bases from J, with 18 bases in between. Germline loops: CDR1 SGHAT, CDR2 FQDESV (reference sequence). The CDR3 protein is CASSLRASAGEKLFF. The CDR3 nucleotides are TGTGCCAGCAGCCTCAGGGCATCCGCCGGAGAAAAACTGTTTTTT.

This clone was counted a few times. The gene calls are TRBV9 and TRBJ1-6; weak D call: TRBD1 (5 bases). With 4 bases removed from V and 7 bases from J, the gap between germline ends came to 15 bases. The CDR3 totals 15 residues. The germline V gene has CDR1 SGDLS and CDR2 YYNGEE. The CDR3 DNA reads TGTGCCAGCAGCCCTAGGACGGGGGGGAATTCACCCCTCCACTTT. It encodes CASSPRTGGNSPLHF.

The CDR3 DNA reads TGTGCCAGCAGTGAAAGGACAACGAACACCGGGGAGCTGTTTTTT. It yields the protein CASSERTTNTGELFF. The rearrangement joins TRBV6-1 to TRBJ2-2; tentative D call: TRBD1 (5 bases). CDR3 length: 15 amino acids. Trimming stripped 2 bases from V and 0 bases from J, with 7 bases between. The germline gives CDR1 MNHNS, CDR2 SASEGT.

To note about this clone: The junction does not match germline at one end; this may be a read error. The chain has TRBV7-7 and TRBJ1-2, with 8 bases lining up with TRBD1. The CDR3 is made up of 15 amino acids. CDR1 and CDR2 from the germline V gene are SSHAT and FNYEAQ (reference sequence). The CDR3 nucleotides read TGTGCTAGCAGCCCCCCGGGACAGGTTCTCTATGGCTACACCTTC. Encoded protein: CASSPPGQVLYGYTF.

The rearrangement uses TRBV14 and TRBJ1-2; maybe TRBD1 (5 bases). The V end lost 1 base, the J end lost 1 base, and 13 bases lay between the germline ends. CDR1 is SGHDN and CDR2 is FVKESK in the germline V gene. CDR3 length equals 16 residues. CDR3: CASSQVVTAFNYGYTF. In DNA, the CDR3 is TGTGCCAGCAGCCAAGTGGTGACAGCTTTTAACTATGGCTACACCTTC.

This clone has a single count. J is TRBJ1-1 and V is TRBV18; D remains ambiguous. Germline CDR1 and CDR2: KGHSH and LQKENI. The CDR3 consists of 15 residues. Trimming pared 3 bases from V and 1 base from J, leaving 12 bases between. The chain's CDR3 is CASSPSFSRNTEAFF. DNA for the CDR3: TGTGCCAGCTCACCCTCTTTCTCCCGGAACACTGAAGCTTTCTTT.

V gene TRBV25-1 combines with J gene TRBJ1-6; a weak D match, TRBD1 (5 bases). There are 15 residues in the CDR3. The V and J ends lost 6 bases and 0 bases respectively, with 9 bases between them. The germline CDR1 and CDR2 sequences are MGHDK and SYGVNS. CDR3 bases: TGTGCCAGCAGACCAGGGAGCTCCTATAATTCACCCCTCCACTTT. Protein sequence: CASRPGSSYNSPLHF.

CDR3 region: CASGLILTTGYQPQHF. The DNA of the CDR3 is TGTGCTAGTGGTTTGATCCTTACGACAGGGTATCAGCCCCAGCATTTT. The chain links TRBV12-5 to TRBJ1-5; 7 nucleotides match TRBD1. The CDR3 totals 16 residues. From germline, CDR1 is LGHNT and CDR2 FRNRAP. V shed 2 bases and J 5 bases; nucleotides not matched to a gene: 9.

Regarding this clone: Germline is not matched at one junction end, which may reflect a read error. This chain links TRBV10-3 with TRBJ2-7, with 7 nucleotides matching TRBD2. The CDR3 contains 15 residues. From germline, CDR1 is ENHRY and CDR2 SYGVKD. Written as DNA, the CDR3 is TGTGCCATCAGTGAGTCCATCCGGGAGGCGTACGTGCAGTACTTC. This gives the protein CAISESIREAYVQYF.

This sequence joins TRBV7-2 and TRBJ1-4, with D maybe TRBD1 (5 bases). Looked up from germline, CDR1 is SGHTA and CDR2 is FQGNSA. V gave up 5 bases and J gave up 4 bases, with 14 bases separating them. CDR3 length equals 15 residues. DNA for the CDR3: TGTGCCAGCAGCCTGGACCGGGGGGATAATGAAAAACTGTTTTTT. Amino acids: CASSLDRGDNEKLFF.

V and J are TRBV12-5 and TRBJ2-7; D unresolved. Between the trimmed V and J ends, which lost 6 bases and 5 bases, there was a span of 14 bases. This CDR3 contains 13 residues. Per the germline V gene, CDR1 is LGHNT and CDR2 is FRNRAP. The CDR3 loop reads CASGPTLVHEQYF. The DNA of the CDR3 is TGTGCTAGTGGCCCTACCCTAGTCCACGAGCAGTACTTC.

This clone was observed once. The gene calls are TRBV5-1 and TRBJ1-1; possibly TRBD1 for D (5 bases). The CDR3 covers 18 residues. V was shortened by 0 bases and J by 11 bases, with 29 bases between the two germline ends. Per the germline V gene, CDR1 is SGHRS and CDR2 is YFSETQ. The CDR3 sequence: CASSLVLGQGAGMRRAFF. DNA for the CDR3: TGCGCCAGCAGCTTGGTTTTGGGTCAAGGGGCCGGTATGAGAAGGGCTTTCTTT.

The V gene is TRBV12-3 or TRBV12-4, the J gene TRBJ1-3; D is undetermined. CDR3 length: 12 amino acids. V was pared by 6 bases and J by 2 bases, with 5 bases between. CDR3 bases: TGTGCCAGCAGGGTCCCTGGAAACACCATATATTTT. As protein: CASRVPGNTIYF.

The V call is TRBV5-1, the J call TRBJ1-4; possible D gene TRBD1, 6 bases. CDR3 length: 15 amino acids. Germline assignment: CDR1 SGHRS and CDR2 YFSETQ. V lost 1 base and J lost 7, with 14 bases in between. CDR3 bases: TGCGCCAGCAGCTTGTCAGGGGCGATGTCTGAAAAACTGTTTTTT. Amino acid sequence: CASSLSGAMSEKLFF.